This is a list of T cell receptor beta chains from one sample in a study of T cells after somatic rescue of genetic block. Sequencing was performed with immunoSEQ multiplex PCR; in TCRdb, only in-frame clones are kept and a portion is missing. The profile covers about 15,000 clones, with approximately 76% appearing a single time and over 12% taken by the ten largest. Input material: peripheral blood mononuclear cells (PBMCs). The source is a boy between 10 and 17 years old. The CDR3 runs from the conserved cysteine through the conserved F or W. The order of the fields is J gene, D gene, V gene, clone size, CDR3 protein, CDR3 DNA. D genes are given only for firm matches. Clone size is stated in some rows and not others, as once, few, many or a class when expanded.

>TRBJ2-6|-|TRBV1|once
CTSSQDQRGGLRTLSGANVLTF
TGCACCAGCAGCCAAGACCAGAGGGGGGGACTTAGGACCCTCTCTGGGGCCAACGTCCTGACTTTC
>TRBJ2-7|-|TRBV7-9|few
CASSLEWGPTNEQYF
TGTGCCAGCAGCTTAGAATGGGGGCCTACGAACGAGCAGTACTTC
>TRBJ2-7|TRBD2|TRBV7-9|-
CASSQGLAGRYEQYF
TGTGCCAGCAGCCAAGGACTAGCGGGAAGGTACGAGCAGTACTTC
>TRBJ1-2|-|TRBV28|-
CASSLGPLSYTF
TGTGCCAGCAGTTTAGGTCCCCTGAGCTACACCTTC
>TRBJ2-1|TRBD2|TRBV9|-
CASSVLAGGYNEQFF
TGTGCCAGCAGCGTACTAGCGGGGGGTTACAATGAGCAGTTCTTC
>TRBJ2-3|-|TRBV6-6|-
CASTGEGGPLTDTQYF
TGTGCCAGCACGGGGGAGGGGGGGCCTCTCACAGATACGCAGTATTTT
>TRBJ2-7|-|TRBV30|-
CASTQGTAYRVEQYF
TGTGCCTCGACGCAGGGGACGGCTTATCGGGTCGAGCAGTACTTC
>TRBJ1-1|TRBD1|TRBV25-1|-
CASSDTGTAGEAFF
TGTGCCAGCAGTGACACCGGGACAGCGGGTGAAGCTTTCTTT
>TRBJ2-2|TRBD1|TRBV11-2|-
CASRLSGQGGTGELFF
TGTGCCAGCAGGCTAAGCGGACAGGGGGGCACCGGGGAGCTGTTTTTT
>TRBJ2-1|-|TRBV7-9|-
CASRSRYNEQFF
TGTGCCAGCAGGTCCCGATACAATGAGCAGTTCTTC
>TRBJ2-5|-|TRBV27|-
CASSLHGRQETQYF
TGTGCCAGCAGTTTACACGGTCGCCAAGAGACCCAGTACTTC
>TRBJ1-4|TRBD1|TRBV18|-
CASSRGQDEKLFF
TGTGCCAGCTCACGCGGACAGGATGAAAAACTGTTTTTT
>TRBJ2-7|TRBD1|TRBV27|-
CASSLWDRAYEQYF
TGTGCCAGCAGTTTATGGGACAGGGCTTACGAGCAGTACTTC